The entry below describes one T cell receptor beta chain. Its specific antigen is unknown. The record has no base qualities; no much larger clone is one base away. Preparation of the library involved the immunoSEQ multiplex PCR assay. For the multiplex PCR, a mixture combining 60 forward primers for TCR Vbeta segments and 13 reverse primers for TCR Jbeta segments was used. Amplification of the CDR3 region of rearranged TCR beta genes was performed with a multiplex PCR assay on genomic DNA. Amplified TCR beta libraries were sequenced as 87-base-pair reads on the Illumina HiSeq System. Per the source publication's procedure: Across the 500 to 750 repertoires, a later analysis counted tens of millions of unique TCR beta chains, roughly 11 million of which were shared by at least two donors. A nearest-neighbor algorithm error-corrected the raw reads and collapsed the reads into unique sequences, merging closely related sequences to remove PCR and sequencing errors. To assign V, D and J gene segments, CDR3 sequences were aligned to IMGT reference sequences. For a sequence to be retained, at least a six-nucleotide match to both a V gene segment and a J gene segment was required. Rearrangements were classified as productive when the CDR3 lacked stop codons and remained in frame with V and J, and all other rearrangements were classified as non-productive. CDR3 was defined according to IMGT convention as the region running from the second conserved V-encoded cysteine to the conserved J-encoded phenylalanine. Sequences without an unambiguous match to a single V gene segment were excluded from the earlier analysis of about 600 of the donors. An earlier analysis of 500 to 600 of the donors classified V segments as functional when productive rearrangements were above 56.7% and as segregating when the standard deviation between donors was above 5%. A statistical classification framework was built to diagnose cytomegalovirus status from the catalog of TCR beta chain sequences. V and J gene assignment, in a later analysis, came from comparing TCR nucleotide sequences with IMGT/GENE-DB human TR gene sequences. The TCRdist pipeline was used in a later analysis to assign CDR3 sequences and most-parsimonious VDJ recombination scenarios. In a later analysis, every TCR beta chain was defined by the combination of its CDR3 amino acid sequence and its V-gene family, and reads without a unique V-gene family were dropped. In a later analysis, nearly 600 highly shared, low-generation-probability nucleotide sequences were removed to address suspected cross-contamination and a sequencing artifact. In a later analysis, a clonal expansion index for each public chain was calculated from normalized within-repertoire ranks of inferred template counts. A later analysis computed generation probabilities with a VDJ recombination model fitted to out-of-frame rearrangements, and checked the results against IGoR. Hypergeometric tests were used in a later analysis to score TCR-TCR, TCR-HLA and TCR-CMV co-occurrence, with a repertoire-size bias correction applied to the TCR pairs. In a later analysis, false discovery rates were estimated by permuting HLA or CMV assignments 20 times. In a later analysis, co-occurring TCRs were grouped using DBSCAN, with TCRdist sequence similarity added in when clustering inside HLA-allele-positive subsets. Repertoires with fewer than 30,000 or more than 120,000 public chains, plus five repertoires with anomalous nucleotide sharing, were excluded from co-occurrence clustering. The immuneACCESS repertoire file appears here via TCRdb, limited to in-frame rearrangements. These files lack a portion of the clones; in checked studies, under half of the deficit traces to unresolved V genes, and the cause of the others is not known. D and trimming come from the DNA, and the V and J calls and clone size come from that table. The sample table contains about 70,000 clones; only one count was recorded for around 70% of them. Over 9.5% of the sample is taken by the ten largest.

The cohort comprised around 700 healthy bone marrow donors. At the time of sampling, all cohort members were nominally healthy, though unrecorded immune exposures were likely present. The donor tested CMV seronegative, placing the donor among the roughly 350 seronegative members of the cohort. A peripheral blood sample was collected from each donor, and TCR beta sequencing was performed on peripheral blood mononuclear cells. Genomic DNA extraction from the blood cell samples was performed with the Qiagen DNeasy Blood Extraction Kit. These data come from a study of cytomegalovirus exposure and HLA in healthy donors (dated by TCRdb to the late 2010s). Context from the whole study: According to an earlier analysis of several hundred of the donors, about 179 million T cells yielded 100 million or so unique TCR beta sequences and more than 250 Gb of sequence data. An early release covering around 630 HLA-typed donors comprised roughly 300 gigabases of sequencing data and some 79 million unique TCR sequences. Of the 398 genotyped donors, about 80% fell in the genetic ancestry cluster associated with self-reported Caucasian donors. The aim of the study was to test whether cataloging public T cell receptors could identify signatures of past pathogen exposure. The T cell repertoires of 550 to 850 subjects were profiled by immunosequencing and related to cytomegalovirus serostatus. Besides the first cohort of 550 to 750 subjects, a separate validation cohort made up of 120 or so different subjects was used. High-throughput TCR immunosequencing, statistical association of individual TCRs with disease status, and machine learning were combined to predict cytomegalovirus infection status. To study patterns of TCR occurrence, a later analysis re-analyzed previously published TCR beta repertoires from around 700 donors and added high-resolution HLA genotyping. In the later analysis, no new phenotypic data were used to find candidate immune exposures; instead, reliance was placed on TCR beta sequences and their occurrence across donors. In an earlier analysis of 587 of the donors, high-throughput TCR beta sequencing was used to judge whether each TCR beta V gene segment behaved as functional or pseudogenic. Donor age, sex, ethnicity and CMV serostatus were compiled together with the repertoire data. A later genetic analysis took genome-wide SNP genotypes for about three fifths of the 666 donors and used that subset as a discovery cohort. Every repertoire in the discovery cohort had been generated on one and the same sequencing platform. Both class I and class II loci were covered by HLA typing, at four-digit resolution. The number of typed donors differed by locus: roughly 629-640 for A, B, C, DRB1 and DQB1; roughly 510 for DQA1; some 590 for DPA1; and approximately 450 for DPB1. A handful of DR-DQ haplotypes were handled as single units for association and clustering because linkage in the cohort was strong. Across under 500 genotyped donors of the cohort, an average of about 220,000 unique TCR beta nucleotide sequences per donor were sequenced, and approximately 19% of those sequences were non-productive.

The CDR3 sequence holds 14 residues, the cysteine and phenylalanine included. The DNA shown is the 42-base CDR3, in frame from base 1. The germline V gene sets CDR1 to KGHSH and CDR2 to LQKENI. Cut back by 2 bases and 4 bases, the V and J ends lie 12 bases apart. The full study reports these points: An association between a missense DCLRE1C variant and V-gene and J-gene trimming of TCR beta chains was found in a later genetic analysis and replicated in an independent cohort. In an earlier analysis of some 500 of the donors, most TCR beta V segments were observed in productive rearrangements about 87% or about 30% of the time, broadly matching IMGT annotations. Compared with the roughly 710-donor mean, donors in an Asian-associated ancestry cluster had fewer N-insertions in productive TCRs, according to a later genetic analysis. Immune exposure information for the cohort was limited to CMV serostatus. The earlier analysis of 587 of the donors excluded roughly 17 rarely observed V segments, including chromosome 9 orphons, because counts were too low. A few of the identified cytomegalovirus-associated TCR beta chains were confirmed in vitro to be specific for cytomegalovirus antigens. While some public TCRs were present in many individuals, most TCR sequences turned up only very rarely across donors. In this cohort, only TCR beta chains were sequenced, and detectable features were limited by the absence of alpha or paired-chain data. A further reported finding was that TCR beta sequences accurately predicted the HLA-A and HLA-B alleles for most subjects in the first cohort. In both the original and validation cohorts, the classifier was reported to diagnose cytomegalovirus status with high specificity and sensitivity. The presence/absence analyses assumed that sequencing depth was roughly uniform across donors, and that assumption may not be true. HLA typing was unavailable for some donors at each locus, so association tests used only the typed subset. Most CMV-associated TCR beta chains appeared to be HLA-restricted in a later analysis, and the HLA associations seemed to be driven largely by CMV exposure. The authors suggested that the approach could potentially be generalized to other disease states and immunological phenotypes. A later analysis found that TCR association rates varied across HLA loci, with DRB1 alleles showing the most associated TCRs and HLA-C alleles the fewest. Linkage disequilibrium might explain the correlated functional status among segregating V segments, but an unknown experimental factor could not be excluded. A total of about 150 TCR beta chains were listed by the study as associated with cytomegalovirus. Assigning TCR associations to individual alleles was difficult when HLA alleles, especially DR and DQ, strongly co-occurred. A cluster of highly shared sequence variants was judged likely to be a technical artifact of the sequencing pipeline. In a later analysis, HLA-associated TCR beta chains were found to be more clonally expanded and to have lower generation probabilities than equally common non-associated chains. Specific HLA alleles were associated with over 15,000 TCR beta sequences at a false discovery rate of 0.05 in a later analysis. In a later analysis, several top co-occurrence clusters were reported to appear linked to parvovirus B19, influenza, CMV and Epstein-Barr virus. The 87-base-pair reads could not distinguish some IMGT-functional V segments, including TRBV6-2 and TRBV6-3, so those segments were excluded.

The sequenced sample was PBMCs. This chain is built from TRBV18 and TRBJ2-7; the D gene is perhaps TRBD1, from 5 matching bases. The receptor comes from a woman in her 30s in good health and CMV-seronegative. The nucleotide sequence is TGTGCCAGCTCACCAAGTCAGGGTAGATACGAGCAGTACTTC. It specifies CASSPSQGRYEQYF. The variable domain in full, with residues beyond the CDR3 obtained from the reference TRBV18 and TRBJ2-7 genes, is NAGVMQNPRHLVRRRGQEARLRCSPMKGHSHVYWYRQLPEEGLKFMVYLQKENIIDESGMPKERFSAEFPKEGPSILRIQQVVRGDSAAYFCASSPSQGRYEQYFGPGTRLTVT.